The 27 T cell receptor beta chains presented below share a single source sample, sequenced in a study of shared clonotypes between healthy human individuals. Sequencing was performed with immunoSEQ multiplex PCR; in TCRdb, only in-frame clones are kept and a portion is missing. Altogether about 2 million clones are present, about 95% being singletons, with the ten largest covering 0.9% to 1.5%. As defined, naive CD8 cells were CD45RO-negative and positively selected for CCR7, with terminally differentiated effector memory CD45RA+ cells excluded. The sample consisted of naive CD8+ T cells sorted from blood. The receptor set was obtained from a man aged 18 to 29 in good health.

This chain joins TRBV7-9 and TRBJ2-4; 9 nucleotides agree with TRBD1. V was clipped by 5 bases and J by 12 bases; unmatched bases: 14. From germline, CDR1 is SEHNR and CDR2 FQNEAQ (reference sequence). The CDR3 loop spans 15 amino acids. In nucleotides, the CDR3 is TGTGCCAGCAGCCCAAGGGACAGGGACAAAGGGGATCAGTACTTC. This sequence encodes CASSPRDRDKGDQYF. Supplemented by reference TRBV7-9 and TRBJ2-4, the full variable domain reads DTGVSQNPRHKITKRGQNVTFRCDPISEHNRLYWYRQTLGQGPEFLTYFQNEAQLEKSRLLSDRFSAERPKGSFSTLEIQRTEQGDSAMYLCASSPRDRDKGDQYFGAGTRLSVL.

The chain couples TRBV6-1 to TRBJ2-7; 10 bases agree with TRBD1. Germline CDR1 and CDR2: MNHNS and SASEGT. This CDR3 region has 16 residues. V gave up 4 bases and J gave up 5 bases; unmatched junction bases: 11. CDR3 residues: CASSVNPGTGVNEQYF. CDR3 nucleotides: TGTGCCAGCAGTGTAAATCCCGGGACAGGGGTTAACGAGCAGTACTTC.

The CDR3, as DNA: TGTGCCAGCAGCACAAGGGGGGAGGCAGAGACCCAGTACTTC. Residues: CASSTRGEAETQYF. The chain links TRBV7-8 to TRBJ2-5, with D possibly called TRBD1 or TRBD2 (6 bases each). The germline CDR1 and CDR2 sequences are SGHVS and FQNEAQ. Trimming pared 5 bases from V and 4 bases from J, leaving 14 bases between. The CDR3 has 14 residues. The full variable domain, with the rest looked up from reference TRBV7-8 and TRBJ2-5, is GAGVSQSPRYKVAKRGQDVALRCDPISGHVSLFWYQQALGQGPEFLTYFQNEAQLDKSGLPSDRFFAERPEGSVSTLKIQRTQQEDSAVYLCASSTRGEAETQYFGPGTRLLVL.

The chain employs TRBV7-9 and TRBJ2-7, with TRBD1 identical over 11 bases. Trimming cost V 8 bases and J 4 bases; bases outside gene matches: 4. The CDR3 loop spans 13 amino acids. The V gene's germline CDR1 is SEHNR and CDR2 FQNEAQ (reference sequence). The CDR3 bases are TGTGCCAGCGGAGGGACAGGGGGGTACGAGCAGTACTTC. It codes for CASGGTGGYEQYF.

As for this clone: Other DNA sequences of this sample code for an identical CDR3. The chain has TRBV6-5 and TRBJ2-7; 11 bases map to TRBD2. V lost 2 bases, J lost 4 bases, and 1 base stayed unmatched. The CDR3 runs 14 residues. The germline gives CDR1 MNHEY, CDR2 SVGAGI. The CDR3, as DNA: TGTGCCAGCAGTTACACTAGCGGGGGTTACGAGCAGTACTTC. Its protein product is CASSYTSGGYEQYF.

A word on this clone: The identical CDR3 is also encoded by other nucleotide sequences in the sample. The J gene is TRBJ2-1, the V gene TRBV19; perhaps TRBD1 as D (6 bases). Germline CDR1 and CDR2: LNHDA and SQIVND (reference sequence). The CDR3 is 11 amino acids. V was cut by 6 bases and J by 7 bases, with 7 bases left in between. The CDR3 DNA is TGTGCCAGTAGCAGGGGTAATGAGCAGTTCTTC. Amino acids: CASSRGNEQFF.

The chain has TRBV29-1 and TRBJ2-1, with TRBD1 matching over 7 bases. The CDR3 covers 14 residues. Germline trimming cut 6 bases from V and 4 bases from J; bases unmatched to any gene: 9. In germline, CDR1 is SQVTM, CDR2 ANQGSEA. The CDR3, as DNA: TGCAGCGTGGGTGACAGGGCTGTTTACAATGAGCAGTTCTTC. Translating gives CSVGDRAVYNEQFF.

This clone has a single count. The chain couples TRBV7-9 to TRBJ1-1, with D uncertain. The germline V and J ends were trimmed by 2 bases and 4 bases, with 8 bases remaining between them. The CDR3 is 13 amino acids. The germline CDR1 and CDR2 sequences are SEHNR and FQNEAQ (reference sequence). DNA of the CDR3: TGTGCCAGCAGCTTAAGTGGGGTCACTGAAGCTTTCTTT. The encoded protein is CASSLSGVTEAFF.

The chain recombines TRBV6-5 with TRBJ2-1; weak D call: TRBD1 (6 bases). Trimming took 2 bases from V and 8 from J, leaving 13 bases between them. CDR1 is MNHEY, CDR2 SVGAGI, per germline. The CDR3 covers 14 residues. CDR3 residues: CASSYLDSFHEQFF. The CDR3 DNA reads TGTGCCAGCAGTTACCTGGACAGTTTCCATGAGCAGTTCTTC.

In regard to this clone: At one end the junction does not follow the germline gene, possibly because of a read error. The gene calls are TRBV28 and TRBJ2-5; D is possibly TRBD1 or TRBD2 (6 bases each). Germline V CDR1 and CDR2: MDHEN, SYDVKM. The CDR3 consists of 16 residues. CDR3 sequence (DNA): TGTGCCAGCAGTTTTTTATCGGGGGCTACCAAAGAGTCCCAGTACTTC. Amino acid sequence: CASSFLSGATKESQYF.

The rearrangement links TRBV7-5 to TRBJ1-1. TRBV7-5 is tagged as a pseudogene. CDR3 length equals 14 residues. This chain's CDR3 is CAKAGPPRGTEAFF. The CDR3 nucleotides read TGTGCCAAAGCGGGACCCCCAAGGGGCACTGAAGCTTTCTTT.

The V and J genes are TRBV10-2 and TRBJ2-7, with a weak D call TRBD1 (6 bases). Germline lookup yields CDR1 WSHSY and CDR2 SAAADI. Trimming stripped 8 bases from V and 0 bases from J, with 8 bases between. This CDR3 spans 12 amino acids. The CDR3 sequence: CASLDSSYEQYF. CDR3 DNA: TGCGCCAGCCTGGACAGCTCCTACGAGCAGTACTTC.

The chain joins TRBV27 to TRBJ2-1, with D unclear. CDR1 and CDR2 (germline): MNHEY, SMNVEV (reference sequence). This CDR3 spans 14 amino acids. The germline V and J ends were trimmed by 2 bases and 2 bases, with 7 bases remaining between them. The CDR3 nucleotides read TGTGCCAGCAGTTTAATAGGCACCTACAATGAGCAGTTCTTC. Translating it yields CASSLIGTYNEQFF.

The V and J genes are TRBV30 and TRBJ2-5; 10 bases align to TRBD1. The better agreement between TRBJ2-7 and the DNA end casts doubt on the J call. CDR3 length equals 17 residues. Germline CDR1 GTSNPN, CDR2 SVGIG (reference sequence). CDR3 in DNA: TGTGCCTGGAGTCCCCGGAGGTCGGACAGGGGGGCGGACGAGCAGTACTTC. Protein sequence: CAWSPRRSDRGADEQYF.

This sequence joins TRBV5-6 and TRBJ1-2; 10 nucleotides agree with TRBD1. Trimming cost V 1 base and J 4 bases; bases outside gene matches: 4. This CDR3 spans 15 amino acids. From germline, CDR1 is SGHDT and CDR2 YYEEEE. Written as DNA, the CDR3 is TGTGCCAGCAGCTTGAGGACAGGGGGGGCCTATGGCTACACCTTC. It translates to CASSLRTGGAYGYTF.

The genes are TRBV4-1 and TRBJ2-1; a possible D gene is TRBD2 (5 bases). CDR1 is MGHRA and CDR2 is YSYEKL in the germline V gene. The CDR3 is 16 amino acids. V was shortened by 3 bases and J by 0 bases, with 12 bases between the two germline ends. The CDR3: CASSQRRVSSYNEQFF. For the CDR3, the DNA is TGCGCCAGCAGCCAGCGGCGGGTTAGCTCCTACAATGAGCAGTTCTTC.

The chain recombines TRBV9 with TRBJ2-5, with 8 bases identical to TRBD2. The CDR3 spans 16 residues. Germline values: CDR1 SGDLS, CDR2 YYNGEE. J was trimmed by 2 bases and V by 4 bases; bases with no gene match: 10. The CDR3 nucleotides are TGTGCCAGCAGCCTAGCACATAGCGGGGAGCAAGAGACCCAGTACTTC. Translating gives CASSLAHSGEQETQYF.

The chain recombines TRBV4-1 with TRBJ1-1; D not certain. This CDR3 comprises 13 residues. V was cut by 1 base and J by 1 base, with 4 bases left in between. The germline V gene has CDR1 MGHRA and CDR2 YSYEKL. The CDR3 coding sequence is TGCGCCAGCAGCCAAGTGAAGAACACTGAAGCTTTCTTT. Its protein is CASSQVKNTEAFF.

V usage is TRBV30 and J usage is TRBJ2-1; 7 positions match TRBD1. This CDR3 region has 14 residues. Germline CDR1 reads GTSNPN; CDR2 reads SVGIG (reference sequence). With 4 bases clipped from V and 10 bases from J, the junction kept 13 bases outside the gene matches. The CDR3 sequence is CAWTGGSEGLEQFF. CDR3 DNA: TGTGCCTGGACAGGGGGTTCTGAAGGGTTGGAGCAGTTCTTC.

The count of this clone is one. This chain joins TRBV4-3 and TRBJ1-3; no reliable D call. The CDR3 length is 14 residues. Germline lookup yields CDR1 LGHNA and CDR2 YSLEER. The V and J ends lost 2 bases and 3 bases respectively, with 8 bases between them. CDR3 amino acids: CASSQRNYGNTIYF. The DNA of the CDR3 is TGCGCCAGCAGCCAAAGGAATTATGGAAACACCATATATTTT.

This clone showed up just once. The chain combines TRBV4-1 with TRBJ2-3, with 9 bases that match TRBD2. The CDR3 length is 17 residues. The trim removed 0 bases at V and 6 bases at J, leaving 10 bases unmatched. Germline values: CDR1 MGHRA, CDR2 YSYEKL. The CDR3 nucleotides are TGCGCCAGCAGCCAAGATCCCCCTAGCGGGGAGGCGGATACGCAGTATTTT. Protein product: CASSQDPPSGEADTQYF.

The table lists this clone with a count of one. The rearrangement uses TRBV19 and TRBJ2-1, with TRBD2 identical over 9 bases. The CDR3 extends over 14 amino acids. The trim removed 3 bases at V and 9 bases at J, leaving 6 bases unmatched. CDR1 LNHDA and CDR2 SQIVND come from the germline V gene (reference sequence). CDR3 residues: CASSMPAGGGEQFF. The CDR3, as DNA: TGTGCCAGTAGTATGCCAGCGGGGGGTGGTGAGCAGTTCTTC.

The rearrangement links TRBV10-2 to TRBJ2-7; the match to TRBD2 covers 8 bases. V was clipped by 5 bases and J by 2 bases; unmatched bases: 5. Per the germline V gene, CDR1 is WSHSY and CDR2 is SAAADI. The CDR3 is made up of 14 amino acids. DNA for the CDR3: TGCGCCAGCAGTAAACTAGCGGACCCCTACGAGCAGTACTTC. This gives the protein CASSKLADPYEQYF.

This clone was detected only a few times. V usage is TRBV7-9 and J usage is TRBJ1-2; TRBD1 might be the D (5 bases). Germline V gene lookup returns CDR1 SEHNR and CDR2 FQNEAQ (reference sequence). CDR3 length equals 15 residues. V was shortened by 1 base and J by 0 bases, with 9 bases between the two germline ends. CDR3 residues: CASSLGDPTNYGYTF. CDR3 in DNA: TGTGCCAGCAGCTTAGGGGACCCCACTAACTATGGCTACACCTTC.

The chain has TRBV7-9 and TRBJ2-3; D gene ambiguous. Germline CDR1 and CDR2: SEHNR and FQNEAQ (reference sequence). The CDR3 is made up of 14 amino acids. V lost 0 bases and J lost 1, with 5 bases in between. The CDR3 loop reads CASSLANRTDTQYF. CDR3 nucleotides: TGTGCCAGCAGCTTAGCTAACCGCACAGATACGCAGTATTTT. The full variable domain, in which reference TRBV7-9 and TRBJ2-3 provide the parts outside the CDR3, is DTGVSQNPRHKITKRGQNVTFRCDPISEHNRLYWYRQTLGQGPEFLTYFQNEAQLEKSRLLSDRFSAERPKGSFSTLEIQRTEQGDSAMYLCASSLANRTDTQYFGPGTRLTVL.

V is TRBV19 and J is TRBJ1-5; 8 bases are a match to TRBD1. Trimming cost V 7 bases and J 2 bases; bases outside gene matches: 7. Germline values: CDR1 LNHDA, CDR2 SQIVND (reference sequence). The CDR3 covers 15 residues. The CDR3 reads CASTSGTGGNQPQHF. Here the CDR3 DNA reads TGTGCCAGTACCTCCGGGACAGGTGGCAATCAGCCCCAGCATTTT.

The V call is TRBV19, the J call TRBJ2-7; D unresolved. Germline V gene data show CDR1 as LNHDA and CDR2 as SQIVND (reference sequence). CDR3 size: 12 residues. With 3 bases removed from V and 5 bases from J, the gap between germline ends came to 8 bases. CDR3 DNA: TGTGCCAGTAGTATCGACGATCACGAGCAGTACTTC. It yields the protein CASSIDDHEQYF.